The next 16 T cell receptor beta chains were all read from a single sample in a study of T cell responses to AZD1222 COVID-19 vaccine. Sequenced by immunoSEQ multiplex PCR; TCRdb stores in-frame clones only, minus some. The repertoire has about 170,000 clones, approximately 90% of them found once; the top ten carry approximately 3%. The specimen was peripheral blood, collected on day 0 of AZD1222 vaccination. The receptors originated from an adult in good health.

A few counts support this clone. The V gene is TRBV4-2, the J gene TRBJ2-7; 14 bases map to TRBD2. Germline-derived CDR1 and CDR2 are LGHNA and YNFKEQ. The CDR3 runs 16 residues. V lost 3 bases to trimming and J lost 2 bases; unmatched junction nucleotides: 3. CDR3 in DNA: TGTGCCAGCAGCCAGGAGACTAGCGGGGGGGCCTACGAGCAGTACTTC. Translated: CASSQETSGGAYEQYF.

In its sample, this clone was seen once. V is TRBV7-2 and J is TRBJ1-5, with D tentatively TRBD1 (6 bases). This CDR3 has 14 amino acids. Germline CDR1 is SGHTA and CDR2 is FQGNSA. Trimming pared 1 base from V and 3 bases from J, leaving 7 bases between. CDR3 in amino acids: CASSLGDNNQPQHF. Written as DNA, the CDR3 is TGTGCCAGCAGCTTAGGGGACAACAATCAGCCCCAGCATTTT.

The CDR3 DNA reads TGTGCCAGCAGCCAACTAGGGGAGACCATATATTTT. As protein: CASSQLGETIYF. The gene calls are TRBV16 and TRBJ1-3; D is perhaps TRBD1 (5 bases). CDR3 length: 12 amino acids. V lost 2 bases and J 10 bases, leaving 9 bases between the germline ends. Germline V gives CDR1 KGHSY, CDR2 FQNENV. The variable domain in full, with the rest retrieved from reference TRBV16 and TRBJ1-3, is GEEVAQTPKHLVRGEGQKAKLYCAPIKGHSYVFWYQQVLKNEFKFLISFQNENVFDETGMPKERFSAKCLPNSPCSLEIQATKLEDSAVYFCASSQLGETIYFGEGSWLTVV.

This clone was counted a few times. The sample contains more than one DNA sequence encoding this CDR3. V and J are TRBV5-1 and TRBJ2-5; D uncertain. Trimming left V 0 bases short and J 1 base short, with 4 bases between. This CDR3 contains 13 residues. Germline CDR1 and CDR2: SGHRS and YFSETQ. In nucleotides, the CDR3 is TGCGCCAGCAGCTTGGGTCGCCAAGAGACCCAGTACTTC. Protein product: CASSLGRQETQYF.

This rearrangement joins TRBV2 to TRBJ1-2, with D unresolved. The CDR3 length is 14 residues. V lost 3 bases and J 0 bases, leaving 8 bases between the germline ends. Germline V gives CDR1 SNHLY, CDR2 FYNNEI. CDR3 DNA: TGTGCCAGCAGTGATGAGGGTTCTAACTATGGCTACACCTTC. This codes for CASSDEGSNYGYTF.

The chain has TRBV4-1 and TRBJ2-1; TRBD1 agrees at 8 bases. CDR1 and CDR2 from the germline V gene are MGHRA and YSYEKL. V gave up 0 bases and J gave up 8 bases; unmatched junction bases: 12. CDR3 length: 17 residues. DNA for the CDR3: TGCGCCAGCAGCCAAGATATAGGACAGGGCGTGAGGGATGAGCAGTTCTTC. Protein sequence: CASSQDIGQGVRDEQFF.

The chain employs TRBV11-3 and TRBJ2-5; D is unclear. The CDR3 runs to 13 residues. Germline V CDR1 and CDR2: SGHNT, YENEEA. V shed 0 bases and J shed 7 bases, with 9 bases lying between them. The CDR3 loop reads CASSLDNPGTQYF. CDR3 DNA: TGTGCCAGCAGCTTAGACAACCCCGGGACCCAGTACTTC.

The chain uses TRBV10-1 and TRBJ1-6; possibly TRBD1 for D (6 bases). CDR3 size: 14 residues. Germline-derived CDR1 and CDR2 are WNHNN and SYGVQD (reference sequence). Trimming stripped 6 bases from V and 2 bases from J, with 8 bases between. CDR3 sequence reads: CASSRGPYNSPLHF. The CDR3 nucleotides read TGCGCCAGCAGCAGGGGACCCTATAATTCACCCCTCCACTTT.

This chain links TRBV5-1 with TRBJ2-3, with TRBD2 matching 10 bases. Looked up from germline, CDR1 is SGHRS and CDR2 is YFSETQ. V was clipped by 2 bases and J by 4 bases; unmatched bases: 7. The CDR3 covers 16 residues. This CDR3 is CASSLPAGGLADTQYF. The CDR3 DNA sequence: TGCGCCAGCAGCTTACCAGCGGGGGGGCTTGCAGATACGCAGTATTTT.

The V call is TRBV21-1, the J call TRBJ1-5. TRBV21-1 is tagged as a pseudogene. The CDR3 is made up of 15 amino acids. CDR3 nucleotide sequence: TGTGCCAGCAGCAAAGTCGGGGGGAGCAATCAGCCCCAGCATTTT. As protein: CASSKVGGSNQPQHF.

The rearrangement links TRBV4-2 to TRBJ2-2; 16 positions match TRBD2. The CDR3 consists of 18 residues. V gave up 4 bases and J gave up 5 bases; unmatched junction bases: 7. Germline-derived CDR1 and CDR2 are LGHNA and YNFKEQ. CDR3 nucleotide sequence: TGTGCCAGCAGCCCCGGGACTAGCGGGGGGGCGGGGACCGGGGAGCTGTTTTTT. The encoded protein is CASSPGTSGGAGTGELFF.

This clone has a single count. The chain joins TRBV6-5 to TRBJ1-4; D may be TRBD1 (5 bases). Trimming cost V 2 bases and J 8 bases, with 18 bases left between them. CDR3 length: 16 residues. Germline loops: CDR1 MNHEY, CDR2 SVGAGI. The CDR3 region is CASSYQSRGEYEKLFF. The CDR3 nucleotides are TGTGCCAGCAGTTACCAGAGTCGGGGGGAATACGAAAAACTGTTTTTT.

V and J are TRBV2 and TRBJ2-1; D is unclear. The V gene's germline CDR1 is SNHLY and CDR2 FYNNEI. This CDR3 has 11 residues. Trimming left V 4 bases short and J 5 bases short, with 3 bases between. The CDR3 protein is CASSVHNEQFF. The CDR3 DNA reads as TGTGCCAGCAGTGTCCACAATGAGCAGTTCTTC.

This chain links TRBV5-1 with TRBJ1-3; unclear D gene. This CDR3 contains 12 residues. CDR1 SGHRS and CDR2 YFSETQ come from the germline V gene. The V and J ends lost 7 bases and 0 bases respectively, with 5 bases between them. The CDR3 loop reads CASDSSGNTIYF. In nucleotides, the CDR3 is TGCGCCAGCGACTCCTCTGGAAACACCATATATTTT.

This clone was seen just once. This rearrangement joins TRBV5-1 to TRBJ2-1; 9 bases match TRBD1. CDR3 size: 15 residues. Trimming removed 4 bases from V and 1 base from J; junction bases left unmatched: 3. Germline V CDR1 and CDR2: SGHRS, YFSETQ. Here the CDR3 DNA reads TGCGCCAGCAGCCCAGGACAGGGGTCCTACAATGAGCAGTTCTTC. Amino acids: CASSPGQGSYNEQFF.

V gene TRBV19 combines with J gene TRBJ1-4; D perhaps matches TRBD1 (6 bases). Germline CDR1 reads LNHDA; CDR2 reads SQIVND (reference sequence). V was shortened by 9 bases and J by 7 bases, with 12 bases between the two germline ends. The CDR3 is 12 residues long. CDR3 in DNA: TGTGCCAGCCACGGACAGCCTGAAAAACTGTTTTTT. This sequence encodes CASHGQPEKLFF.